Ten or more counts support the clone carrying this T cell receptor (beta chain). Antigen specificity is unknown. This sample stems from a study of neurological immune-mediated disorders. The unsorted libraries originated from 2 million PBMCs that had been stored at -80 C. Regarding the study as a whole: The greatest TCR clonal expansion appeared in HTLV-1-associated myelopathy and the smallest, falling below healthy controls, in multiple sclerosis.

The CDR3 loop spans 14 amino acids. A 10-nucleotide random UMI tagged transcripts in template-switch 5'RACE cDNA synthesis. One entry per CDR3 protein, called by TCRdb with MiXCR from the 5' RACE reads. The sample gives 95,000 or so distinct CDR3 sequences, roughly 3.5% of which show up once; 5.5% to 6.5% is in the top ten. The source is a woman in her late teens or twenties with multiple sclerosis. This rearrangement joins TRBV21-1 to TRBJ2-1; the D segment call TRBD2 is taken from the table without a DNA check. TRBV21-1 is noted as a pseudogene. Source material: PBMCs. The CDR3: CASTSASVYNEQFF. CDR3 DNA sequence: TGTGCCAGCACGTCGGCTAGCGTATACAATGAGCAGTTCTTC.